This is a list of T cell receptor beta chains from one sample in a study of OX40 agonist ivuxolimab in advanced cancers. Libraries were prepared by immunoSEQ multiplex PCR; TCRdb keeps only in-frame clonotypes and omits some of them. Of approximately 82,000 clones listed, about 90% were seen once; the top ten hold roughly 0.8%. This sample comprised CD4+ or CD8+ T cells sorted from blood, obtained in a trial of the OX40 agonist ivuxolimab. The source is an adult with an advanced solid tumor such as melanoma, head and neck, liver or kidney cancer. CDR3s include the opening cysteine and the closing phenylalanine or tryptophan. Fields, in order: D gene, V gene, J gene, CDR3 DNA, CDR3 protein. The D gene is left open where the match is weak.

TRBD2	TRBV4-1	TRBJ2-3	TGCGCCAGCAGCCTTACTAGCGGAAGCACAGATACGCAGTATTTT	CASSLTSGSTDTQYF
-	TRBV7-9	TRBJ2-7	TGTGCCAGCAGCCCCGAGGGCCCCCGGTGGTACTTC	CASSPEGPRWYF
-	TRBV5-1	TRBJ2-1	TGCGCCAGCAGCTTGGACGCACAGAGCTACAATGAGCAGTTCTTC	CASSLDAQSYNEQFF
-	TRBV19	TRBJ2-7	TGTGCCAGTGGTAAAGGGGGAAACTCCTACGAGCAGTACTTC	CASGKGGNSYEQYF
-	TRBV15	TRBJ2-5	TGTGCCACCAGCAGAGATTATAGAGAGACCCAGTACTTC	CATSRDYRETQYF
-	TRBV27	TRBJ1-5	TGTGCCAGCAGTTTAATAGGCGACAGAGACAATCAGCCCCAGCATTTT	CASSLIGDRDNQPQHF
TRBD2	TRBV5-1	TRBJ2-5	TGCGCCAGCAGCTTGGGCTCTAGCGGGACTAGTAGGACCCAGTACTTC	CASSLGSSGTSRTQYF
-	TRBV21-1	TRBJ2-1	TGTGCCAGCAGCATGTGGACTAGCGGGAATGTCTACAATGAGCAGTTCTTC	CASSMWTSGNVYNEQFF
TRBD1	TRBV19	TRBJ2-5	TGTGCCAGTAGTATCACAGGGGCAGTAGGGACCCAGTACTTC	CASSITGAVGTQYF
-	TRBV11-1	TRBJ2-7	TGTGCCAGCAGCTTAGACGGGTCCTACGAGCAGTACTTC	CASSLDGSYEQYF